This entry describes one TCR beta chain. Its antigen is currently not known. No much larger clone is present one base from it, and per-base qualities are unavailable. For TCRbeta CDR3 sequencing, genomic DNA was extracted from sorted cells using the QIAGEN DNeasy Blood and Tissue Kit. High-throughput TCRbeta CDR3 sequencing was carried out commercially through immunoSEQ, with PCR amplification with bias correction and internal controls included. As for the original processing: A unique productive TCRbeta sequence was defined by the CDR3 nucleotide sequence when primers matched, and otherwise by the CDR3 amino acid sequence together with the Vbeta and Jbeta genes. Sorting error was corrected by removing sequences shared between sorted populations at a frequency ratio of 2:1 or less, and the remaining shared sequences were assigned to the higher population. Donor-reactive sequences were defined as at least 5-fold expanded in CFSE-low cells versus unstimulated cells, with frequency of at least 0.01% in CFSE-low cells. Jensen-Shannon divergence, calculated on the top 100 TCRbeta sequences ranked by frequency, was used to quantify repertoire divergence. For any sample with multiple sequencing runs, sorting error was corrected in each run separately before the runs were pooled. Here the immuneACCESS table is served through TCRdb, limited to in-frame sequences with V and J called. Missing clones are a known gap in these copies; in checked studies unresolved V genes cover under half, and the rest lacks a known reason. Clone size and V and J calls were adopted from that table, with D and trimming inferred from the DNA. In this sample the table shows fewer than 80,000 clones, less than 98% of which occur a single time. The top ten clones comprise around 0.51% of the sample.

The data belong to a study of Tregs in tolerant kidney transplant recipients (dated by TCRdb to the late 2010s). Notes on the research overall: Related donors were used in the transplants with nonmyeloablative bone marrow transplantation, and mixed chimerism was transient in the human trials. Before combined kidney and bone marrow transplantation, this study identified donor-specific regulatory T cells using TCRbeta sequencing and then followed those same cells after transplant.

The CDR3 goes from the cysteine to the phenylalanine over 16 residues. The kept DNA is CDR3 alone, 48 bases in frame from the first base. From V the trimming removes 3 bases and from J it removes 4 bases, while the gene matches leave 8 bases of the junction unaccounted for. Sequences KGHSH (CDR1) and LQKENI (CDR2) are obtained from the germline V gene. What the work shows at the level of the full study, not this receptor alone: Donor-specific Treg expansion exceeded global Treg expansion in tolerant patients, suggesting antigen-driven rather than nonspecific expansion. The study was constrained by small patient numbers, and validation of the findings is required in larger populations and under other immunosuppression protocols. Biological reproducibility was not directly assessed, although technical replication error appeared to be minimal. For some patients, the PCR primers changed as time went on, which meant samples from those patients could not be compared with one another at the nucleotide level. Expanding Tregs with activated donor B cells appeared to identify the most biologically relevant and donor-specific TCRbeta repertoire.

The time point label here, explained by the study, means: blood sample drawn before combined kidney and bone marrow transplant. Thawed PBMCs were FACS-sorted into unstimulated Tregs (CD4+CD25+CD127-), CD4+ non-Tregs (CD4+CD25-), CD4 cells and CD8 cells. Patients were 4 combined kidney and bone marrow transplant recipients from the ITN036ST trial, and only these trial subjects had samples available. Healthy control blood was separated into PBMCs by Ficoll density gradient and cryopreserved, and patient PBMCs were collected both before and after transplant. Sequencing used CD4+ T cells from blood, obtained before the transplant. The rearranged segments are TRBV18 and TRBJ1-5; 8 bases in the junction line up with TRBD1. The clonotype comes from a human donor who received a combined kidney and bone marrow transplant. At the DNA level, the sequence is TGTGCCAGCTCACCGCTCACAGGGGGAGGTAATCAGCCCCAGCATTTT. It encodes CASSPLTGGGNQPQHF.